A selection of T cell receptor beta chains follows, all from one sample in a study of blood T cell repertoires in COVID-19. Measured with immunoSEQ multiplex PCR; TCRdb has only the in-frame clones, and not every one. The profile shows about 370,000 clones, more than 70% of them singletons. The material sequenced was peripheral blood. These receptors were collected from a woman aged 25 to 39 with COVID-19, enrolled during active disease. Each CDR3 is given with its conserved first and last residue. A D gene is named only where the DNA matches it firmly. Not every row has a clone size; where given, it reads once, few, many or a size class.

v_call	d_call	clone_size	j_call	cdr3_aa	cdr3_nt
TRBV3-1/TRBV3-2	TRBD1	few	TRBJ1-5	CASSPRGNQPQHF	TGTGCCAGCAGTCCCAGGGGGAATCAGCCCCAGCATTTT
TRBV19	NA	NA	TRBJ2-1	CASGGRAKYNEQFF	TGTGCCAGTGGTGGCAGGGCAAAATACAATGAGCAGTTCTTC
TRBV3-1/TRBV3-2	TRBD1	NA	TRBJ1-3	CASSHGTGSNTIYF	TGTGCCAGCAGCCACGGGACAGGGAGTAACACCATATATTTT
TRBV7-8	TRBD2	once	TRBJ2-2	CASSLGLAGTGELFF	TGTGCCAGCAGCTTAGGACTAGCGGGAACCGGGGAGCTGTTTTTT
TRBV6-6	TRBD1	NA	TRBJ1-1	CASSSSRGQGNTEAFF	TGTGCCAGCAGTTCGAGCAGGGGGCAAGGGAACACTGAAGCTTTCTTT
TRBV7-2	TRBD1	NA	TRBJ1-2	CASRPGDRGTGYTF	TGTGCCAGCAGACCTGGGGACAGGGGGACAGGCTACACCTTC
TRBV5-6	NA	NA	TRBJ2-4	CASSDSGNIQYF	TGTGCCAGCAGCGATTCCGGTAACATTCAGTACTTC
TRBV28	NA	NA	TRBJ1-1	CASSLGGHTEAFF	TGTGCCAGCAGTTTGGGAGGGCACACTGAAGCTTTCTTT
TRBV15	NA	NA	TRBJ1-5	CATSRDKVGVSNQPQHF	TGTGCCACCAGCAGAGATAAAGTAGGAGTTAGCAATCAGCCCCAGCATTTT
TRBV4-1	TRBD2	once	TRBJ2-3	CASSKLAGGTDTQYF	TGCGCCAGCAGCAAACTAGCGGGAGGAACAGATACGCAGTATTTT
TRBV14	TRBD1	NA	TRBJ2-4	CASSHGTGWMNIQYF	TGTGCCAGCAGCCACGGGACAGGGTGGATGAACATTCAGTACTTC
TRBV28	TRBD1	NA	TRBJ1-5	CASSLRKTGGVQPQHF	TGTGCCAGCAGTTTAAGGAAGACAGGGGGCGTTCAGCCCCAGCATTTT
TRBV13	TRBD1	NA	TRBJ1-1	CASSPRGTGAFF	TGTGCCAGCAGCCCCCGCGGGACAGGAGCTTTCTTT
TRBV19	NA	NA	TRBJ1-5	CASSIDRRPYQPQHF	TGTGCCAGTAGTATAGATAGGCGGCCCTACCAGCCCCAGCATTTT
TRBV10-2	TRBD1	NA	TRBJ2-7	CATAVRGQGTYEQYF	TGCGCCACAGCAGTTCGGGGACAGGGAACTTACGAGCAGTACTTC
TRBV7-2	NA	NA	TRBJ2-3	CASSLERVATDTQYF	TGTGCCAGCAGCTTAGAACGTGTGGCCACAGATACGCAGTATTTT
TRBV7-6	NA	NA	TRBJ2-5	CASSLRHPETQYF	TGTGCCAGCAGCTTACGACATCCGGAGACCCAGTACTTC
TRBV6-6	TRBD1	NA	TRBJ1-5	CASRRTGGASNQPQHF	TGTGCCAGCAGACGGACAGGGGGCGCGAGCAATCAGCCCCAGCATTTT
TRBV7-2	TRBD1	NA	TRBJ1-1	CASSVGTGDTEAFF	TGTGCCAGCAGCGTAGGGACAGGGGACACTGAAGCTTTCTTT
TRBV7-2	NA	few	TRBJ1-2	CASSLQGPYGYTF	TGTGCCAGCAGCTTACAGGGTCCCTATGGCTACACCTTC
TRBV3-1/TRBV3-2	TRBD1	NA	TRBJ1-1	CASRQRRPGQGTTEAFF	TGTGCCAGCAGACAAAGAAGGCCGGGACAGGGTACCACTGAAGCTTTCTTT
TRBV29-1	TRBD2	many	TRBJ2-1	CSVEGGSSYNEQFF	TGCAGCGTTGAAGGCGGGAGCTCCTACAATGAGCAGTTCTTC
TRBV9	TRBD2	NA	TRBJ2-1	CASSVAPLSGIYNEQFF	TGTGCCAGCAGCGTAGCTCCCCTTAGCGGGATCTACAATGAGCAGTTCTTC
TRBV6-2/TRBV6-3	NA	once	TRBJ2-2	CASSYSTAGGELFF	TGTGCCAGCAGTTACTCGACTGCCGGGGGGGAGCTGTTTTTT
TRBV27	NA	NA	TRBJ2-5	CADGETQYF	TGTGCCGACGGGGAGACCCAGTACTTC
TRBV24-1	TRBD1	NA	TRBJ1-5	CATSDTGGGQPQHF	TGTGCCACCAGTGACACAGGGGGCGGTCAGCCCCAGCATTTT
TRBV7-2	TRBD2	NA	TRBJ2-2	CASSYRELAGVTLAGELFF	TGTGCCAGCAGCTACCGGGAACTGGCGGGGGTGACCCTGGCCGGGGAGCTGTTTTTT
TRBV5-1	TRBD2	NA	TRBJ2-2	CASRPTSVRPGELFF	TGCGCCAGCAGACCTACTAGCGTTCGGCCCGGGGAGCTGTTTTTT
TRBV24-1	TRBD1	NA	TRBJ2-7	CATSDSGQGTYEQYF	TGTGCCACCAGTGATTCCGGACAGGGGACCTACGAGCAGTACTTC
TRBV4-1	NA	once	TRBJ2-6	CASSQGLDRRYSGANVLTF	TGCGCCAGCAGCCAGGGACTGGACAGGCGCTACTCTGGGGCCAACGTCCTGACTTTC
TRBV7-9	TRBD2	NA	TRBJ2-7	CASSLPQAGGEQYF	TGTGCCAGCAGCTTACCCCAAGCGGGAGGCGAGCAGTACTTC